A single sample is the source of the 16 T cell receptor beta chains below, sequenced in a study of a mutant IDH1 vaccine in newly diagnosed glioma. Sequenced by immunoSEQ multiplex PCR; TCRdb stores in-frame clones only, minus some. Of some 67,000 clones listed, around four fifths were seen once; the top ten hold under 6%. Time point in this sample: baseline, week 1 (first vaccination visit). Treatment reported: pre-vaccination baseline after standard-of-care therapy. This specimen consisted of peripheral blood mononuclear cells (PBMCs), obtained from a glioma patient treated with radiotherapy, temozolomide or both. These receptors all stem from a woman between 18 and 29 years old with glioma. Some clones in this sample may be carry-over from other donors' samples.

The CDR3 spells CASSSVRAGANVLTF. The CDR3 coding sequence is TGTGCCAGCAGCTCCGTGAGGGCTGGGGCCAACGTCCTGACTTTC. The chain joins TRBV11-3 to TRBJ2-6; TRBD2 is a possible D gene (5 bases). The V gene's germline CDR1 is SGHNT and CDR2 YENEEA. V gave up 4 bases and J gave up 2 bases, with 9 bases separating them. There are 15 residues in the CDR3.

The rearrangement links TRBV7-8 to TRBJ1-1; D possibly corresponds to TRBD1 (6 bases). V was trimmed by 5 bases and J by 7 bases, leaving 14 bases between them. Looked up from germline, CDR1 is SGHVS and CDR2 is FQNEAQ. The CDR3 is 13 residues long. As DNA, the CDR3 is TGTGCCAGCAGCCCCCGGACAGCACTTGAAGCTTTCTTT. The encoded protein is CASSPRTALEAFF. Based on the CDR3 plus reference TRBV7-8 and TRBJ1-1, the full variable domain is GAGVSQSPRYKVAKRGQDVALRCDPISGHVSLFWYQQALGQGPEFLTYFQNEAQLDKSGLPSDRFFAERPEGSVSTLKIQRTQQEDSAVYLCASSPRTALEAFFGQGTRLTVV.

The CDR3 loop reads CAISETGSFTGTQYF. In nucleotides, the CDR3 is TGTGCCATCAGTGAGACAGGGTCCTTCACGGGTACGCAGTATTTT. The chain is built from TRBV10-3 and TRBJ2-3; D might be TRBD1 (6 bases). CDR1 and CDR2 from the germline V gene are ENHRY and SYGVKD. CDR3 length: 15 amino acids. The V and J ends lost 2 bases and 8 bases respectively, with 17 bases between them.

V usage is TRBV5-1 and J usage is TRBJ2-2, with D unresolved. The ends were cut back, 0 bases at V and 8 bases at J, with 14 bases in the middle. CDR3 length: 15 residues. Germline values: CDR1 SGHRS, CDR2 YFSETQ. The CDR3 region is CASSLEAPLGGELFF. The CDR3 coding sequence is TGCGCCAGCAGCTTGGAAGCCCCTCTGGGGGGGGAGCTGTTTTTT.

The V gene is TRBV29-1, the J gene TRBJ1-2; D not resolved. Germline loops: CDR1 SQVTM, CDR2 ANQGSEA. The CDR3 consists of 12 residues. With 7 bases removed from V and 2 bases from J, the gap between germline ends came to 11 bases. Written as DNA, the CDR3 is TGCAGCGCTGAGGTGGGGAACTATGGCTACACCTTC. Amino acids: CSAEVGNYGYTF. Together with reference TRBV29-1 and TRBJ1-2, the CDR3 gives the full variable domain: SAVISQKPSRDICQRGTSLTIQCQVDSQVTMMFWYRQQPGQSLTLIATANQGSEATYESGFVIDKFPISRPNLTFSTLTVSNMSPEDSSIYLCSAEVGNYGYTFGSGTRLTVV.

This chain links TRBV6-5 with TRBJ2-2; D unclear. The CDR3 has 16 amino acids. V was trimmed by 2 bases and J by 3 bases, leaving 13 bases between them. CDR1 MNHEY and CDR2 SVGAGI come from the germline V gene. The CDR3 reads CASSYRGVGYTGELFF. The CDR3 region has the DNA TGTGCCAGCAGTTACCGTGGGGTAGGGTACACCGGGGAGCTGTTTTTT.

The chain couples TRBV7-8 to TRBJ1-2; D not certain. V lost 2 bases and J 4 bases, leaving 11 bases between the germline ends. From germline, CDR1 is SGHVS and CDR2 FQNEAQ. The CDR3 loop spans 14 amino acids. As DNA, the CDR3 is TGTGCCAGCAGCTTAAAGGGAGTCGGCTATGGCTACACCTTC. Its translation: CASSLKGVGYGYTF.

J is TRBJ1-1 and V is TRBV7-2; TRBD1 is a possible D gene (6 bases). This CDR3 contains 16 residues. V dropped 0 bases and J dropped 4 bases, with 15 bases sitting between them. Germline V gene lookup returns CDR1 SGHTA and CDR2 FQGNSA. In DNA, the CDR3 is TGTGCCAGCAGCTTAGCATCCGGGGGGGCGGGCACTGAAGCTTTCTTT. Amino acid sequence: CASSLASGGAGTEAFF.

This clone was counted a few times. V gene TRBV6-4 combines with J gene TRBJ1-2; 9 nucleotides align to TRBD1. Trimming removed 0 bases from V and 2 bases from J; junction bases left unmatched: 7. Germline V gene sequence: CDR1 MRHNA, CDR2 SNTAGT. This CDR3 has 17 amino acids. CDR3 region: CASSDSMNRGRNYGYTF. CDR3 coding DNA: TGTGCCAGCAGTGACTCGATGAACAGGGGGCGCAACTATGGCTACACCTTC.

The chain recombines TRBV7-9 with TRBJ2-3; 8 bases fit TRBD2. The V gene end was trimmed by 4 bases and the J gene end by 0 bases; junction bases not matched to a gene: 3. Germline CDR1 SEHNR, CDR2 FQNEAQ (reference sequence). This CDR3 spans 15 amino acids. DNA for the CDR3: TGTGCCAGCAGCTCGTTAGCGGGGAGCACAGATACGCAGTATTTT. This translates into CASSSLAGSTDTQYF. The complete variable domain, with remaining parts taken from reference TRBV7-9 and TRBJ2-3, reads DTGVSQNPRHKITKRGQNVTFRCDPISEHNRLYWYRQTLGQGPEFLTYFQNEAQLEKSRLLSDRFSAERPKGSFSTLEIQRTEQGDSAMYLCASSSLAGSTDTQYFGPGTRLTVL.

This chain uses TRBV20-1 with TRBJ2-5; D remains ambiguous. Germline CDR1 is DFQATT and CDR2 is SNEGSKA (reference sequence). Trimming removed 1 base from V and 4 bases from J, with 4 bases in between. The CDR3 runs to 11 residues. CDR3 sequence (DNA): TGCAGTGCTAGAGGCGGAGAGACCCAGTACTTC. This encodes CSARGGETQYF.

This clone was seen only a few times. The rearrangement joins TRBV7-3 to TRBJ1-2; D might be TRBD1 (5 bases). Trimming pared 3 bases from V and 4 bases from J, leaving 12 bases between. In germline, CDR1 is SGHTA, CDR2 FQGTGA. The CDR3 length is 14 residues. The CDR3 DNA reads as TGTGCCAGCAGCTTGGGACGGGGGGGCTATGGCTACACCTTC. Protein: CASSLGRGGYGYTF.

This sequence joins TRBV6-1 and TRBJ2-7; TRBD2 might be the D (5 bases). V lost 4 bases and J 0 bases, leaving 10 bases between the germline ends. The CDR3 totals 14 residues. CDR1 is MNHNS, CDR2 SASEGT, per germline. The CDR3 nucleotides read TGTGCCAGCAGTGTCGGAGGAAGCTCCTACGAGCAGTACTTC. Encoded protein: CASSVGGSSYEQYF.

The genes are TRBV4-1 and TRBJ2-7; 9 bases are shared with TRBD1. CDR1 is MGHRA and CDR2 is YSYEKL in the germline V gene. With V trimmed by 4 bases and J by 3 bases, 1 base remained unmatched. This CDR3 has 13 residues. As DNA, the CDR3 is TGCGCCAGCAGCCCGGACAGGGGCTACGAGCAGTACTTC. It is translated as CASSPDRGYEQYF.

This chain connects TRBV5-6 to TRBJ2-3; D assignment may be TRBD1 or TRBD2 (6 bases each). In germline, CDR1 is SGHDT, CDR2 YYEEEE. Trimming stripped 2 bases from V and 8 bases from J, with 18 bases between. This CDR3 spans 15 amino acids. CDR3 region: CASSFRTGSGGTQYF. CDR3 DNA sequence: TGTGCCAGCAGCTTCAGAACAGGGTCCGGGGGTACGCAGTATTTT.

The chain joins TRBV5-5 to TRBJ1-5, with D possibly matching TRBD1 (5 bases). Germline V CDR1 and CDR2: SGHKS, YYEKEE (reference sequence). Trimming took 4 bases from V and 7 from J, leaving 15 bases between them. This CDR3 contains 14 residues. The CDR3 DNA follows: TGTGCCAGCAGCCCGACAGAGCTGCCCCAGCCCCAGCATTTT. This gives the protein CASSPTELPQPQHF.